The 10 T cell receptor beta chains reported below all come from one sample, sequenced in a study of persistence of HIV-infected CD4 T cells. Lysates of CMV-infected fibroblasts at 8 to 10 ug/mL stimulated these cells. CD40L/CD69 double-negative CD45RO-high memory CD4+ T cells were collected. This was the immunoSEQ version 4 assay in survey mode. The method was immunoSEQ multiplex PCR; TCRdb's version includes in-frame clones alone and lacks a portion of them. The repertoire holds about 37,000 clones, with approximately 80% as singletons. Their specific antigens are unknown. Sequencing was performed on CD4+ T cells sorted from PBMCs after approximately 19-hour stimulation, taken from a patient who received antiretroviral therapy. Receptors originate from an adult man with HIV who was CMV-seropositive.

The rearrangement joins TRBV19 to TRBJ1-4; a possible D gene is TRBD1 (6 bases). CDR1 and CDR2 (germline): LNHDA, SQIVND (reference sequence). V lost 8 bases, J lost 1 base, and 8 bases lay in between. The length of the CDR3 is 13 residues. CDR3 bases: TGTGCCAGTCTACAGGGAACTAATGAAAAACTGTTTTTT. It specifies CASLQGTNEKLFF.

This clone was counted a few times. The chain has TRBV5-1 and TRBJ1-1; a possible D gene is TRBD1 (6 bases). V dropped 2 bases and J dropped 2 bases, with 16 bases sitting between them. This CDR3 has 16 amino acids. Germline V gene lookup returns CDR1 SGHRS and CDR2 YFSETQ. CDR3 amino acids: CASSLQGIAVNTEAFF. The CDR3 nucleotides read TGCGCCAGCAGCTTACAGGGTATCGCTGTAAACACTGAAGCTTTCTTT.

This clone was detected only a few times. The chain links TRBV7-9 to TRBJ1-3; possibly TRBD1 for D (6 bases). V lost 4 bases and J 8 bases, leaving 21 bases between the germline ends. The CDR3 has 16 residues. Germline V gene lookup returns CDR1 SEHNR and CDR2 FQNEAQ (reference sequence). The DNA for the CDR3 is TGTGCCAGCAGCTCCTGGCGGGGGGGGCTGGGAGACACCATATATTTT. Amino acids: CASSSWRGGLGDTIYF.

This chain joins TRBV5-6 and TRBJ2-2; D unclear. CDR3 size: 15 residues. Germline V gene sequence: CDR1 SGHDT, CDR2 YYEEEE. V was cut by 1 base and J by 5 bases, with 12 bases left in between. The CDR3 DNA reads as TGTGCCAGCAGCTTGCCCTTTATGGGGACCGGGGAGCTGTTTTTT. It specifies CASSLPFMGTGELFF.

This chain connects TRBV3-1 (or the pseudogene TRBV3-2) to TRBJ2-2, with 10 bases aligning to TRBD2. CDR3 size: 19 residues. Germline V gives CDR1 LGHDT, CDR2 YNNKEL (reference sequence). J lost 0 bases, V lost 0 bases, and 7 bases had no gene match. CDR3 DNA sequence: TGTGCCAGCAGCCAAGATGCCAGCGGGGGGGTTTCGAACACCGGGGAGCTGTTTTTT. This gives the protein CASSQDASGGVSNTGELFF.

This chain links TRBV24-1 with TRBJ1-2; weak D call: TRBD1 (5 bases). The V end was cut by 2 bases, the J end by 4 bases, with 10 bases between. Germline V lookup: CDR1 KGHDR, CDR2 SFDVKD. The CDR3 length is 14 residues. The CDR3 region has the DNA TGTGCCACCAGTGATTCGAGACAGACCTATGGCTACACCTTC. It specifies CATSDSRQTYGYTF.

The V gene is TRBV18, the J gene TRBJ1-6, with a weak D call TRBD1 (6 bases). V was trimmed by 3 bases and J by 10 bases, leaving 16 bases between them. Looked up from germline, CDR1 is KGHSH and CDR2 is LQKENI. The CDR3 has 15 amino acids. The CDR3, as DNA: TGTGCCAGCTCACCGGGCGGAGGGGGTCAGTCACCCCTCCACTTT. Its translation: CASSPGGGGQSPLHF.

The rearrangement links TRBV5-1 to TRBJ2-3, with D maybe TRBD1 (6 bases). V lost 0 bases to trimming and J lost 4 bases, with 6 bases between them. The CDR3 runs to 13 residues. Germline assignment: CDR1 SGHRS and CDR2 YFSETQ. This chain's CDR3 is CASSLEGADTQYF. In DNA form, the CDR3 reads TGCGCCAGCAGCTTGGAGGGGGCAGATACGCAGTATTTT.

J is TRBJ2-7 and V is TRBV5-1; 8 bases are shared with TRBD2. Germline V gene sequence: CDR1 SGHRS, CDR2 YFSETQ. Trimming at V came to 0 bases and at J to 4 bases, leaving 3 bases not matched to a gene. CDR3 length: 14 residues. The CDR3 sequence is CASSLELAVYEQYF. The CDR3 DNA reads TGCGCCAGCAGCTTGGAACTAGCGGTGTACGAGCAGTACTTC.

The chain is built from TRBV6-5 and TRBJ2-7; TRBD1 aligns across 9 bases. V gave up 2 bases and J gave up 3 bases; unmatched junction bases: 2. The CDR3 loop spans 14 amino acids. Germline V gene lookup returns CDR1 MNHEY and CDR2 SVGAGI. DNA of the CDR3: TGTGCCAGCAGTTACCTGACAGGGGGCTACGAGCAGTACTTC. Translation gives CASSYLTGGYEQYF.